The 6 T cell receptor beta chains given below trace back to one sample, sequenced in a study of CXCR3-negative and CXCR3-positive naive CD8 T cells. 5' RACE with UMI labels generated the TRB cDNA libraries. TCRdb re-called the 5' RACE reads; one entry per CDR3 protein, DNA not given. There are fewer than 9,500 distinct CDR3 sequences in the sample, with over 2% held by the top ten. Source material: naive CXCR3- CD8+ T cells from blood. Described subset: CD45RO-CCR7+CD27+CD95- naive CD8+ T cells lacking CXCR3 (TNR3-). The receptors stem from a human donor in good health. Some clones in this sample may be carry-over from other donors' samples.

The chain employs TRBV19 and TRBJ2-3; TCRdb picks TRBD2, but there is no DNA to check that call. The CDR3 contains 15 residues. In germline, CDR1 is LNHDA, CDR2 SQIVND (reference sequence). CDR3 amino acids: CASSDLAGVIDTQYF. Looking up the rest from reference TRBV19 and TRBJ2-3 gives the full variable domain: DGGITQSPKYLFRKEGQNVTLSCEQNLNHDAMYWYRQDPGQGLRLIYYSQIVNDFQKGDIAEGYSVSREKKESFPLTVTSAQKNPTAFYLCASSDLAGVIDTQYFGPGTRLTVL.

This chain joins TRBV5-1 and TRBJ2-1. CDR1 SGHRS and CDR2 YFSETQ come from the germline V gene. This CDR3 spans 12 amino acids. CDR3 region: CASSLWDDEQFF.

The V gene is TRBV5-8, the J gene TRBJ2-7. This CDR3 spans 13 amino acids. Germline V CDR1 and CDR2: SGHTS, YDEGEE. CDR3 sequence reads: CASRDGYPYEQYF.

V usage is TRBV7-3 and J usage is TRBJ2-1. Germline V gene sequence: CDR1 SGHTA, CDR2 FQGTGA. CDR3 length: 15 residues. The chain's CDR3 is CASSLTLSSYNEQFF.

This chain connects TRBV19 to TRBJ2-1. The germline gives CDR1 LNHDA, CDR2 SQIVND (reference sequence). CDR3 size: 13 residues. The CDR3 sequence is CATAFNSYNEQFF.

In terms of frequency, this clonotype is medium-sized. This sequence joins TRBV20-1 and TRBJ1-1. The CDR3 contains 15 residues. Germline V lookup: CDR1 DFQATT, CDR2 SNEGSKA (reference sequence). CDR3 in amino acids: CSARDNGLLNTEAFF.